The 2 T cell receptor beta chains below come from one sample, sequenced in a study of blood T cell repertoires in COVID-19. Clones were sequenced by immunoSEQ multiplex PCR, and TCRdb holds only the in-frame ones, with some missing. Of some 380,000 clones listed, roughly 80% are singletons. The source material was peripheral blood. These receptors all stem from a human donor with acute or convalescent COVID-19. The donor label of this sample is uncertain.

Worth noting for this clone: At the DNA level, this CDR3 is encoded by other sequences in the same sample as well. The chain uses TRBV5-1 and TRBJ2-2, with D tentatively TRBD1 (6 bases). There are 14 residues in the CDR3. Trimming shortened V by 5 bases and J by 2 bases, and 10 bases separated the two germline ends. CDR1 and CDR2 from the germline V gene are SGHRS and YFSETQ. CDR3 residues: CASSRTVNTGELFF. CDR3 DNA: TGCGCCAGCAGTAGGACAGTTAACACCGGGGAGCTGTTTTTT.

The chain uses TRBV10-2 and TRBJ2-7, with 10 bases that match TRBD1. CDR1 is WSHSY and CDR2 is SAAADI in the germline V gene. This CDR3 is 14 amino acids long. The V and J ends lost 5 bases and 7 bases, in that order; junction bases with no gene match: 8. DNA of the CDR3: TGCGCCAGCAGTCCCGACAGGGGGCCTTTTGAGCAGTACTTC. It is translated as CASSPDRGPFEQYF.